This T cell receptor (beta chain) was obtained from a study of shared clonotypes between healthy human individuals. General study findings and limits: Estimated richness values were generally larger in naive subsets than in memory subsets.

To note about this clone: Its antigen remains unidentified.

Researchers partitioned CD4+ cells into CD45RA+ naive and CD45RA-negative memory subsets. Methods used by the authors: With immunoSEQ giving junction-only sequences and no quality scores, filtering differed. Using immunoSEQ multiplex PCR, the repertoire was profiled, and TCRdb retains in-frame clones only, with some absent. V, J and clone size reflect that table, while D and trimming were determined from the DNA. Of about 980,000 clones in the sample, around three quarters were seen once. The specimen was memory CD4+ T cells sorted from blood. Subset given: CD45RA-negative fraction. The receptor was derived from a man between 18 and 29 years old in good health.

The CDR3 sequence is CASSLTTGGVETQYF. CDR3 coding DNA: TGCGCCAGCAGCTTGACAACCGGAGGGGTAGAGACCCAGTACTTC. The genes are TRBV5-1 and TRBJ2-5, with TRBD2 as a possible D gene (6 bases). Trimming cost V 1 base and J 4 bases, with 14 bases left between them. Germline CDR1 and CDR2: SGHRS and YFSETQ. This CDR3 contains 15 residues.